These T cell receptor beta chains were read from a single sample in a study of cytomegalovirus exposure and HLA in healthy donors. TCRdb keeps only in-frame clones here, not all; method: immunoSEQ multiplex PCR. The sample consists of around 120,000 clones, about 88% of them appearing once. The sequenced sample was PBMCs. The receptors derive from a man aged 18 to 35 in good health and CMV-seropositive. CDR3s include the opening cysteine and the closing phenylalanine or tryptophan. D genes are given only for firm matches. A clone size is listed for some rows: how often the clone was seen (once, few, many), or a class if it is expanded.

TRBJ2-7	TRBV7-2	.	.	TGTGCCAGCAGCTTAGCTGTCAGGGCCTACGAGCAGTACTTC	CASSLAVRAYEQYF
TRBJ1-1	TRBV25-1	.	.	TGTGCCAGCAGTGCTTTGGGACACTGGGACACTGAAGCTTTCTTT	CASSALGHWDTEAFF
TRBJ2-1	TRBV11-2	.	.	TGTGCCAGCAGCTTACCCGGGGGCTCCTACAATGAGCAGTTCTTC	CASSLPGGSYNEQFF
TRBJ1-1	TRBV11-2	.	TRBD1	TGTGCCAGCAGTTCGGACAGGGGCACTGAAGCTTTCTTT	CASSSDRGTEAFF
TRBJ1-1	TRBV10-3	.	.	TGTGCCATCTCGGGCGGGGGGGATAACACTGAAGCTTTCTTT	CAISGGGDNTEAFF
TRBJ2-7	TRBV11-2	.	TRBD1	TGTGCCAGCAGCTTAGGTGGGACAGGGGGCTACGAGCAGTACTTC	CASSLGGTGGYEQYF
TRBJ2-1	TRBV30	.	TRBD1	TGTGCCTGGAGTGCCGGGACAGGGTTTGTAGATGAGCAGTTCTTC	CAWSAGTGFVDEQFF
TRBJ2-1	TRBV19	.	.	TGTGCCAGTAGACCTGGGGGGAGCTCCTACAATGAGCAGTTCTTC	CASRPGGSSYNEQFF
TRBJ2-5	TRBV5-4	.	TRBD1	TGTGCCAGCAGCGGGACAGGGGATATGAGGGAGACCCAGTACTTC	CASSGTGDMRETQYF
TRBJ2-7	TRBV28	once	.	TGTGCCAGCAGTTTAAGTCGCATTTGGGGGGACTCCTACGAGCAGTACTTC	CASSLSRIWGDSYEQYF
TRBJ1-2	TRBV7-9	.	TRBD1	TGTGCCAGCAGCCCGGGACAGGGAGGCTACACCTTC	CASSPGQGGYTF
TRBJ2-5	TRBV11-2	.	.	TGTGCCAGCAGCTTCGGGGAGACCCAGTACTTC	CASSFGETQYF
TRBJ2-5	TRBV6-4	.	TRBD1	TGTGCCAGCAGTGACTTAACCGGGACAGAAGAGACCCAGTACTTC	CASSDLTGTEETQYF
TRBJ1-6	TRBV4-2	.	.	TGTGCCAGCAGCCAAGAGGGTCAGGGTGTATATAATTCACCCCTCCACTTT	CASSQEGQGVYNSPLHF
TRBJ1-5	TRBV5-6	.	.	TGTGCCAGCAGCTTTGGCGGGGTGAGCAATCAGCCCCAGCATTTT	CASSFGGVSNQPQHF
TRBJ2-2	TRBV7-9	.	.	TGTGCCAGCAGCTTAGCGCTGGCCAAGTCACCCGAGAACACCGGGGAGCTGTTTTTT	CASSLALAKSPENTGELFF
TRBJ1-3	TRBV6-1	.	.	TGTGCCAGCATACAGGGTGTGCGAAACACCATATATTTT	CASIQGVRNTIYF
TRBJ1-2	TRBV6-5	.	.	TGTGCCAGCAGTTCCGGACAGCTTTTTAACTATGGCTACACCTTC	CASSSGQLFNYGYTF
TRBJ1-1	TRBV7-8	.	TRBD1	TGTGCCAGCAGCCCGTACAGGGGTCAGGAGGAGGCTTTCTTT	CASSPYRGQEEAFF
TRBJ1-5	TRBV4-3	.	.	TGCGCCAGCAGCCAGGAGACCAATCAGCCCCAGCATTTT	CASSQETNQPQHF
TRBJ2-7	TRBV7-9	few	.	TGTGCCAGCAGCCCCCCCCAAGGGGATCCCTACGAGCAGTACTTC	CASSPPQGDPYEQYF
TRBJ2-6	TRBV5-6	.	.	TGTGCCAGCAGCTTGATCGGGTATTCTGGGGCCAACGTCCTGACTTTC	CASSLIGYSGANVLTF
TRBJ1-5	TRBV27	.	TRBD1	TGTGCCAGCAGTTTGCGACAGGGAATTAGCAATCAGCCCCAGCATTTT	CASSLRQGISNQPQHF
TRBJ2-3	TRBV6-1	.	TRBD1	TGTGCCAGCAGTGTGGGGACAGGGGAAACAGATACGCAGTATTTT	CASSVGTGETDTQYF
TRBJ1-1	TRBV19	.	TRBD1	TGTGCCAGTAGCACAGGGGCTGAAGCTTTCTTT	CASSTGAEAFF
TRBJ2-3	TRBV2	.	.	TGTGCCAGCAGTGGAGAGAGTCGGGTCACAGATACGCAGTATTTT	CASSGESRVTDTQYF
TRBJ1-5	TRBV19	.	TRBD1	TGTGCCAGTAGTTCCGGGACAGGGGGAAATCAGCCCCAGCATTTT	CASSSGTGGNQPQHF
TRBJ1-1	TRBV2	.	.	TGTGCCAGCAGACAAACCGGGTTGGGTCTCTACACTGAAGCTTTCTTT	CASRQTGLGLYTEAFF
TRBJ2-5	TRBV10-3	.	TRBD1	TGTGCCATCAGTGAACAGGGGGCGCGGGAGACCCAGTACTTC	CAISEQGARETQYF
TRBJ1-5	TRBV4-1	once	.	TGCGCCAGCAGCCGTAATATGTATAGCAATCAGCCCCAGCATTTT	CASSRNMYSNQPQHF